This record concerns one T cell receptor (beta chain) sequence. Its cognate antigen is unknown. The assay was immunoSEQ multiplex PCR, and TCRdb's table has in-frame clones only and misses some. The data show roughly 73,000 clones, approximately 95% seen once. This sample is drawn from a study of cytomegalovirus exposure and HLA in healthy donors. Whole-study context: Per a later analysis, the approximately 700 first-cohort and more than 100 validation repertoires shared one platform.

Study findings and constraints: The classifier reportedly diagnosed cytomegalovirus status with high specificity and sensitivity. The study listed under 200 cytomegalovirus-associated TCR beta chains.

This receptor was taken from a young man in good health and CMV-seropositive. The sample consisted of PBMCs.

CDR3 bases: TGTGCCAGCAGCTCAGGGGAAGGAGACACCGGGGAGCTGTTTTTT. Translation gives CASSSGEGDTGELFF. The gene calls are TRBV5-4 and TRBJ2-2, with a tentative D call TRBD1 (6 bases). Per the germline V gene, CDR1 is SGHNT and CDR2 is YYREEE (reference sequence). The CDR3 loop spans 15 amino acids. V was cut by 3 bases and J by 3 bases, with 12 bases left in between.